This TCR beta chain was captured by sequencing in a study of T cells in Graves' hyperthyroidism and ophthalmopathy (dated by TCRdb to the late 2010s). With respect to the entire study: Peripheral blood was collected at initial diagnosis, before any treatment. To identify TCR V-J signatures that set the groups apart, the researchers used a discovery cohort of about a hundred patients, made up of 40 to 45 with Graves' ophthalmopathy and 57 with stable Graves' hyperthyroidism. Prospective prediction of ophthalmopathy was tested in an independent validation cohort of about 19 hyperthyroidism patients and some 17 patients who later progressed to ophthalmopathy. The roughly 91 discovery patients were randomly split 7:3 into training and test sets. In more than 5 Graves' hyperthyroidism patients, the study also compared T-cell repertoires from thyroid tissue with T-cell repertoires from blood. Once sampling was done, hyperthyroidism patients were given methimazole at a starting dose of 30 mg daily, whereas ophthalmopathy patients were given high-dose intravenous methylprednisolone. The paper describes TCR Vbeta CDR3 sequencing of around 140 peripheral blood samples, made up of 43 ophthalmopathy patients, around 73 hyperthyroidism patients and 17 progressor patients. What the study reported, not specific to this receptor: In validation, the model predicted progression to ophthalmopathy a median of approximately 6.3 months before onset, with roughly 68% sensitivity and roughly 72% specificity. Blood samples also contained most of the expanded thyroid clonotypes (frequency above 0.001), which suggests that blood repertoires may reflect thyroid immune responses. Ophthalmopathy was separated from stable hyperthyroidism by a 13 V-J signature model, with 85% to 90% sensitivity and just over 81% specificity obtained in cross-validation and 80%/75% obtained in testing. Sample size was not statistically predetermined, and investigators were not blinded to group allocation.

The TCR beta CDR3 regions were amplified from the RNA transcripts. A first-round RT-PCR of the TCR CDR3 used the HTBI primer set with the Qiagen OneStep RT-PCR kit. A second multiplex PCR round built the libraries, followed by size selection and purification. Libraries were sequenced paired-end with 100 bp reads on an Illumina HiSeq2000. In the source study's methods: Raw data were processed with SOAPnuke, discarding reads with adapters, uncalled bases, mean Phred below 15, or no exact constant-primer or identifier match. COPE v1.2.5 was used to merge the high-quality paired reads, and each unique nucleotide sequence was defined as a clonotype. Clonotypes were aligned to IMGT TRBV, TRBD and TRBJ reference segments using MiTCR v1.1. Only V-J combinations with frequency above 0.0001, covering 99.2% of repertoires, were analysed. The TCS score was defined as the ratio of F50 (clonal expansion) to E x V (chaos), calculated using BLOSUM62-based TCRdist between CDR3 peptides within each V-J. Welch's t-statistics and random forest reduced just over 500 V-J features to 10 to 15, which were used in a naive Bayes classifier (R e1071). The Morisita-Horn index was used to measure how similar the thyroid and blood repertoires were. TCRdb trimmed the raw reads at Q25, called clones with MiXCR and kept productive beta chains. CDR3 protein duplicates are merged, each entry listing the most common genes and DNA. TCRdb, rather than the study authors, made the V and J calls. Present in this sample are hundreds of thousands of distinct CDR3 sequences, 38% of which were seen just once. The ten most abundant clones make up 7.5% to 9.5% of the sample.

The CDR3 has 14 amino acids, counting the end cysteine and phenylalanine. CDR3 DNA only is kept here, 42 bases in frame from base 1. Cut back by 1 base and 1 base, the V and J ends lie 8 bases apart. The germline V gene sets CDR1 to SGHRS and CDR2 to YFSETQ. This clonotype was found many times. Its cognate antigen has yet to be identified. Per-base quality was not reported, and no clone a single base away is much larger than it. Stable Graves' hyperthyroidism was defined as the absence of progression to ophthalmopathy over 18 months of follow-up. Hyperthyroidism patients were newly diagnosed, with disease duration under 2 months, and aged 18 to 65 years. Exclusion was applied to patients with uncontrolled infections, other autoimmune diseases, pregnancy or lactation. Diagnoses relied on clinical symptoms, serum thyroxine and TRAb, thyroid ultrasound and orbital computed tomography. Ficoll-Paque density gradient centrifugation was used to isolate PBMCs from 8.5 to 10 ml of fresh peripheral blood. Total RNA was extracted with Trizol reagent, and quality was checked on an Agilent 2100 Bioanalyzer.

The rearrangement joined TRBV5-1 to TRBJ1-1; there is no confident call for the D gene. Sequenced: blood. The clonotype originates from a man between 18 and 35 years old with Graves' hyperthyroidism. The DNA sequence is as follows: TGCGCCAGCAGCTTGTACGGGGAGAACACTGAAGCTTTCTTT. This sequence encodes CASSLYGENTEAFF. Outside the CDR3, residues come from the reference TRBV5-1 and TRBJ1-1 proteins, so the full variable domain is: KAGVTQTPRYLIKTRGQQVTLSCSPISGHRSVSWYQQTPGQGLQFLFEYFSETQRNKGNFPGRFSGRQFSNSRSEMNVSTLELGDSALYLCASSLYGENTEAFFGQGTRLTVV.